This T cell receptor beta chain was retrieved from a study of blood T cell repertoires in COVID-19 (TCRdb year 2020). Regarding the study in general: Collaborator samples came from the United States, Italy and Spain and covered acute and convalescent phases of COVID-19. The material from the prospective study consisted of cDNA or gDNA derived from T cells, B-cell-depleted T cells, or PBMCs. Subjects who had been exposed to COVID-19, were actively infected with it, or had recovered from it provided the deeply sampled blood TCRbeta repertoires that made up the dataset. The repertoires were released in a freely available public database meant as a resource for research on the immune response to SARS-CoV-2. Samples came from the ongoing ImmuneRACE study (first 160 participants) plus 1,254 subjects from 6 global collaborators. Sample metadata almost always included a de-identified subject ID, COVID-19 status, age in years and sex. Where available, HLA class I and class II types were taken from metadata supplied by the sample provider and were not determined by assay-based typing. Summary of the overall study and its limitations: The amount of clinical and demographic metadata varied by source and participant and was provided uncurated.

TCRbeta CDR3 regions were amplified from genomic DNA using the immunoSEQ Assay, a bias-controlled multiplex PCR. The paper's data handling went like this. Within the assay, amplification of reference gene primers was used to estimate how many nucleated cells each sample contained. To quantify the absolute abundance of each unique TCRbeta CDR3 rearrangement, sequence reads were collapsed and filtered. For each sample, productive Simpson clonality was calculated as the square root of Simpson's diversity index over productive rearrangements. The clones in this table, taken by TCRdb from immuneACCESS, are in-frame only. Not every clone is retained; where verified, under half of the shortfall comes from an unresolved V gene, and the cause of the rest is unknown. The D gene and trimming were derived from the DNA, and the V and J assignments and clone size from that table. For this sample there are approximately 400,000 clones; over 75% appear just once. The ten largest clones take up approximately 1.2% of the sample.

Ends trimmed: V by 4 bases, J by 6 bases; bases unmatched to a gene: 4. The CDR3, from cysteine to phenylalanine, totals 13 residues. Only CDR3 DNA remains: 39 bases, in frame from the first base. In the germline V gene, CDR1 corresponds to SGHDT and CDR2 to YYEEEE. This clone was counted between two and nine times. Its antigen target is currently unknown. No much larger clone exists at a distance of one base, and base qualities are not known. In the prospective study, participants were about 18 to 90 years old, resided in around 25 geographic areas of the United States, and were enrolled through a virtual design. Cohort assignment in the prospective study relied on participant-reported clinical history from a screening survey and a study questionnaire. For ImmuneRACE Cohort 3, a participant was defined as recovered based on two consecutive negative NP/OP PCR tests, clearance by a healthcare professional, or resolution of symptoms. Mobile phlebotomists in the prospective study collected whole blood, serum and a nasopharyngeal or oropharyngeal swab from every participant. Over a roughly two-month period, participants in the prospective study had the option of providing additional blood draws and questionnaires. Prospective study blood samples were shipped either frozen or at room temperature before DNA extraction.

The chain employs TRBV5-6 and TRBJ2-1, and TRBD1 aligns with 7 junction nucleotides. Sequenced sample: PBMCs or T cells enriched from blood (not recorded which). The clonotype was recovered from a man aged 25-40 years who had recovered from COVID-19. For the CDR3, the sequence is CASSHRDSNEQFF. The nucleotide sequence reads TGTGCCAGCAGCCACCGGGACAGCAATGAGCAGTTCTTC.